Shown below are 18 T cell receptor beta chains from a single sample sequenced in a study of blood T cell repertoires in COVID-19. Sequenced by immunoSEQ multiplex PCR; TCRdb stores in-frame clones only, minus some. The sample has 250,000 or so clones, around nine tenths seen once; the top ten hold around 8.8%. Material: peripheral blood. These receptors all stem from a man in his forties with active or convalescent COVID-19.

J is TRBJ2-7 and V is TRBV5-1; the D gene is possibly TRBD1 (6 bases). The germline V gene has CDR1 SGHRS and CDR2 YFSETQ. The CDR3 loop spans 14 amino acids. V dropped 2 bases and J dropped 5 bases, with 14 bases sitting between them. The CDR3 here is CASSFGNNRDEQYF. The DNA of the CDR3 is TGCGCCAGCAGCTTTGGAAATAACAGGGACGAGCAGTACTTC.

This chain links TRBV5-1 with TRBJ1-5; 7 bases agree with TRBD1. The ends lost 2 bases at V and 6 bases at J; junction bases unmatched: 8. Germline V CDR1 and CDR2: SGHRS, YFSETQ. This CDR3 has 15 amino acids. The CDR3 sequence: CASSFDGQAGQPQHF. In nucleotides, the CDR3 is TGCGCCAGCAGCTTCGACGGACAGGCAGGTCAGCCCCAGCATTTT.

The chain links TRBV3-1 (or the pseudogene TRBV3-2) to TRBJ2-7, with 11 bases aligning to TRBD2. There are 15 residues in the CDR3. Germline-derived CDR1 and CDR2 are LGHDT and YNNKEL (reference sequence). J was trimmed by 4 bases and V by 3 bases; bases with no gene match: 5. The CDR3 is CASSHAGLAVYEQYF. CDR3 DNA: TGTGCCAGCAGCCATGCGGGACTAGCGGTTTACGAGCAGTACTTC.

The chain links TRBV3-1 (or the pseudogene TRBV3-2) to TRBJ1-2, with 9 bases aligning to TRBD1. Germline V gene data show CDR1 as LGHDT and CDR2 as YNNKEL (reference sequence). J gave up 1 base and V 2 bases, and 14 bases lay outside the gene matches. This CDR3 comprises 19 residues. The CDR3 is CASSQSTGTGTSFNYGYTF. The CDR3 region has the DNA TGTGCCAGCAGCCAAAGCACCGGGACAGGGACATCCTTTAACTATGGCTACACCTTC.

This rearrangement joins TRBV28 to TRBJ1-5, with TRBD1 identical over 8 bases. V was clipped by 5 bases and J by 7 bases; unmatched bases: 7. Germline V gene sequence: CDR1 MDHEN, CDR2 SYDVKM. The length of the CDR3 is 14 residues. DNA for the CDR3: TGTGCCAGCAGTCAGACAGGGGTCAGGCAGCCCCAGCATTTT. Translation gives CASSQTGVRQPQHF.

This chain's CDR3 is CASRGRDRINQPQHF. The CDR3 nucleotides read TGTGCCAGCAGGGGCCGGGACAGGATCAATCAGCCCCAGCATTTT. V is TRBV2 and J is TRBJ1-5; 8 nucleotides line up with TRBD1. V dropped 6 bases and J dropped 3; count of bases not matched to a gene: 7. Germline V gene lookup returns CDR1 SNHLY and CDR2 FYNNEI. The CDR3 has 15 amino acids.

The chain recombines TRBV28 with TRBJ2-2; D gene ambiguous. Trimming removed 4 bases from V and 5 bases from J, with 5 bases in between. This CDR3 has 12 amino acids. Germline V gives CDR1 MDHEN, CDR2 SYDVKM. In DNA form, the CDR3 reads TGTGCCAGCAGTTGGGCTACCGGGGAGCTGTTTTTT. This encodes CASSWATGELFF.

The sample holds a few counts of this clone. This chain links TRBV2 with TRBJ2-7, with 9 bases matching TRBD1. CDR1 and CDR2 (germline): SNHLY, FYNNEI. The CDR3 is made up of 14 amino acids. J was trimmed by 2 bases and V by 4 bases; bases with no gene match: 3. DNA for the CDR3: TGTGCCAGCAGTGGGGGGACAGGGACCTACGAGCAGTACTTC. Translating it yields CASSGGTGTYEQYF.

As concerns this clone: At the DNA level, this CDR3 is encoded by other sequences in the same sample as well. The rearrangement links TRBV24-1 to TRBJ2-1; D may be TRBD2 (5 bases). The germline V gene encodes CDR1 KGHDR and CDR2 SFDVKD. Trimming removed 7 bases from V and 0 bases from J, with 9 bases in between. The CDR3 spans 14 residues. The chain's CDR3 is CATSAGLSYNEQFF. The DNA for the CDR3 is TGTGCCACCAGCGCGGGCCTCTCCTACAATGAGCAGTTCTTC.

V is TRBV5-5 and J is TRBJ1-2; perhaps TRBD1 as D (6 bases). CDR3 length: 15 amino acids. Trimming stripped 2 bases from V and 3 bases from J, with 14 bases between. In germline, CDR1 is SGHKS, CDR2 YYEKEE (reference sequence). CDR3 loop: CASSFGPEGDYGYTF. In DNA form, the CDR3 reads TGTGCCAGCAGCTTCGGACCCGAGGGGGACTATGGCTACACCTTC.

The chain uses TRBV6-5 and TRBJ2-7, with TRBD1 identical over 10 bases. The V gene's germline CDR1 is MNHEY and CDR2 SVGAGI. Trimming removed 6 bases from V and 4 bases from J; junction bases left unmatched: 9. This CDR3 region has 15 residues. CDR3 DNA sequence: TGTGCCAGCAGCCAACCGACAGGGGGCCAATACGAGCAGTACTTC. This gives the protein CASSQPTGGQYEQYF.

The chain recombines TRBV27 with TRBJ2-2; 11 bases align to TRBD1. With V trimmed by 8 bases and J by 5 bases, 4 bases remained unmatched. Germline V gene sequence: CDR1 MNHEY, CDR2 SMNVEV (reference sequence). The CDR3 covers 14 residues. CDR3: CASRRDRGTGELFF. The CDR3 nucleotides read TGTGCCAGCCGACGGGACAGGGGGACCGGGGAGCTGTTTTTT.

The V gene is TRBV6-6, the J gene TRBJ2-7, with TRBD2 as a possible D gene (5 bases). CDR3 size: 11 residues. Trimming took 6 bases from V and 5 from J, leaving 8 bases between them. Germline V gives CDR1 MNHNY, CDR2 SVGAGI (reference sequence). CDR3 sequence: CASSLANEQYF. In DNA form, the CDR3 reads TGTGCCAGCAGCCTAGCTAACGAGCAGTACTTC.

This rearrangement joins TRBV13 to TRBJ1-4; a weak D match, TRBD1 (6 bases). The CDR3 contains 17 residues. Germline V CDR1 and CDR2: PRHDT, FYEKMQ (reference sequence). Trimming removed 4 bases at V and 0 bases at J, with 15 bases between. CDR3 sequence (DNA): TGTGCCAGCAGCTCACAGGGCCCAGCACCAACTAATGAAAAACTGTTTTTT. Its protein product is CASSSQGPAPTNEKLFF.

The rearrangement uses TRBV12-3 or TRBV12-4 and TRBJ2-3, with D unclear. The CDR3 consists of 12 residues. Between the trimmed V and J ends, which lost 6 bases and 5 bases, there was a span of 9 bases. The CDR3 sequence: CASSRLVDTQYF. CDR3 coding DNA: TGTGCCAGCAGCAGACTTGTAGATACGCAGTATTTT.

This sequence joins TRBV6-1 and TRBJ2-3, with 7 bases aligning to TRBD2. The V segment lost 4 bases and the J segment 6 bases; nucleotides outside the gene matches: 19. The CDR3 is 18 residues long. CDR1 is MNHNS, CDR2 SASEGT, per germline. The CDR3 here is CASSVWVEPSGQTDTQYF. CDR3 coding DNA: TGTGCCAGCAGTGTGTGGGTGGAGCCTAGCGGTCAGACGGATACGCAGTATTTT.

V and J are TRBV7-7 and TRBJ2-7; TRBD1 might be the D (6 bases). Deletions cut 8 bases from V and 0 bases from J, with 14 bases between. CDR1 is SSHAT, CDR2 FNYEAQ, per germline (reference sequence). There are 14 residues in the CDR3. CDR3 amino acids: CASSLDRYSYEQYF. CDR3 DNA sequence: TGTGCCAGCTCCCTAGACAGGTACTCCTACGAGCAGTACTTC.

Only one count was recorded for this clone. The V call is TRBV5-1, the J call TRBJ1-2, with TRBD1 matching over 7 bases. Germline V gene lookup returns CDR1 SGHRS and CDR2 YFSETQ. After removal of 4 bases from V and 5 bases from J, the junction contained 5 bases not matched to a gene. The CDR3 runs to 13 residues. The CDR3 here is CASSPGQRYGYTF. CDR3 in DNA: TGCGCCAGCAGCCCGGGACAGAGGTATGGCTACACCTTC.